These 5 T cell receptor beta chains share one sample of origin, sequenced in a study of vaccination effects on CD4 cells after COVID-19. Method: immunoSEQ multiplex PCR; TCRdb's copy keeps in-frame clones and lacks some. The sample holds about 69,000 clones, around 70% seen once. No antigen has been identified for these receptors. Viral peptide pool expansion of antigen-specific CD4+ T cells preceded sequencing in the ViraFEST assay. Having been cultured for about 10 days, the cells underwent CD4+ T cell isolation. Participants were given two doses of BNT162b2 or mRNA-1273 vaccine. The sample consisted of CD4+ T cells from PBMCs cultured with HCoV-229E spike peptides, taken after COVID-19 vaccination. All receptors derive from a human donor who received a COVID-19 vaccine.

This clone was observed a few times. This CDR3 is CASSPGGSGNTIYF. In nucleotides, the CDR3 is TGTGCCAGCTCACCAGGGGGTTCTGGAAACACCATATATTTT. The J gene is TRBJ1-3, the V gene TRBV18; D might be TRBD1 (5 bases). The V gene's germline CDR1 is KGHSH and CDR2 LQKENI. The CDR3 is 14 residues long. Between the trimmed V and J ends, which lost 2 bases and 1 base, there was a span of 6 bases.

This rearrangement joins TRBV7-9 to TRBJ1-1, with D perhaps TRBD1 (5 bases). The V gene lost 1 base and the J gene lost 4 bases, with 10 bases spanning the gap. Germline CDR1 is SEHNR and CDR2 is FQNEAQ (reference sequence). CDR3 length: 14 amino acids. Here the CDR3 reads CASSLGGGFTEAFF. CDR3 sequence (DNA): TGTGCCAGCAGCTTAGGTGGGGGGTTCACTGAAGCTTTCTTT.

This clone appeared a single time. This rearrangement joins TRBV14 to TRBJ2-3; a possible D gene is TRBD2 (5 bases). The V end lost 4 bases, the J end lost 1 base, and 9 bases lay between the germline ends. The V gene's germline CDR1 is SGHDN and CDR2 FVKESK. The CDR3 totals 14 residues. Here the CDR3 reads CASSLGGGTDTQYF. The CDR3 nucleotides read TGTGCCAGCAGCCTCGGAGGAGGCACAGATACGCAGTATTTT.

V is TRBV5-1 and J is TRBJ2-1, with a weak D call TRBD2 (5 bases). This CDR3 comprises 16 residues. Deletions cut 4 bases from V and 3 bases from J, with 17 bases between. The germline V gene has CDR1 SGHRS and CDR2 YFSETQ. The CDR3 reads CASSGGPQAHYNEQFF. Here the CDR3 DNA reads TGCGCCAGCAGCGGAGGACCCCAGGCCCACTACAATGAGCAGTTCTTC.

This chain connects TRBV18 to TRBJ1-1; D might be TRBD1 (5 bases). Germline V gene sequence: CDR1 KGHSH, CDR2 LQKENI. The CDR3 is 13 amino acids. V was pared by 5 bases and J by 10 bases, with 17 bases between. CDR3 region: CASSGERERGAFF. The CDR3 bases are TGTGCCAGCTCAGGAGAGAGGGAAAGGGGAGCTTTCTTT. The whole variable domain, remainder taken from reference TRBV18 and TRBJ1-1, is NAGVMQNPRHLVRRRGQEARLRCSPMKGHSHVYWYRQLPEEGLKFMVYLQKENIIDESGMPKERFSAEFPKEGPSILRIQQVVRGDSAAYFCASSGERERGAFFGQGTRLTVV.